Presented here are 4 T cell receptor beta chains from one specimen sequenced in a study of T cells and Merkel cell carcinoma outcomes. Repertoires were generated with immunoSEQ multiplex PCR, while TCRdb's copy carries only in-frame clones and drops some. The table shows under 25,000 clones, with more than 65% occurring only once. Sequencing was performed on tumor tissue from Merkel cell carcinoma. The receptors come from a human donor with Merkel cell carcinoma.

The CDR3 nucleotides read TGTGCCAGCAGCTCCGCGGCCCAGTACACCTTC. Translating it yields CASSSAAQYTF. The rearrangement links TRBV7-9 to TRBJ1-2, with no clear D. Germline assignment: CDR1 SEHNR and CDR2 FQNEAQ (reference sequence). This CDR3 is built from 11 residues. V lost 4 bases to trimming and J lost 11 bases, with 11 bases between them.

This chain connects TRBV27 to TRBJ1-5, with 7 bases matching TRBD1. With 3 bases clipped from V and 8 bases from J, the junction kept 10 bases outside the gene matches. The germline V gene has CDR1 MNHEY and CDR2 SMNVEV (reference sequence). This CDR3 contains 15 residues. CDR3 residues: CASSFGTEPREPQHF. The CDR3, as DNA: TGTGCCAGCAGTTTTGGGACAGAGCCCCGGGAGCCCCAGCATTTT.

This clone was counted a few times. This sequence joins TRBV5-8 and TRBJ2-3; 7 bases line up with TRBD1. The trim removed 4 bases at V and 0 bases at J, leaving 8 bases unmatched. The CDR3 length is 16 residues. Germline assignment: CDR1 SGHTS and CDR2 YDEGEE. Here the CDR3 reads CASSTWTGTSTDTQYF. CDR3 DNA: TGTGCCAGCAGCACCTGGACAGGAACTAGCACAGATACGCAGTATTTT. Based on the CDR3 plus reference TRBV5-8 and TRBJ2-3, the full variable domain is EAGVTQSPTHLIKTRGQQATLRCSPISGHTSVYWYQQALGLGLQFLLWYDEGEERNRGNFPPRFSGRQFPNYSSELNVNALELEDSALYLCASSTWTGTSTDTQYFGPGTRLTVL.

This chain joins TRBV12-5 and TRBJ2-1; no clear D. Germline-derived CDR1 and CDR2 are LGHNT and FRNRAP. CDR3 length equals 12 residues. The germline V and J ends were trimmed by 1 base and 8 bases, with 6 bases remaining between them. The CDR3 DNA sequence: TGTGCTAGTGGTTTGGAGGGCGATGAGCAGTTCTTC. Protein product: CASGLEGDEQFF.